This entry lists 29 T cell receptor beta chains sequenced from one sample in a study of blood T cell repertoires in COVID-19. Some clones are missing from TCRdb's copy, which holds only in-frame ones; the method was immunoSEQ multiplex PCR. The sample records some 110,000 clones, about 80% being singletons. Source material: peripheral blood. These receptor sequences come from a man in his sixties or seventies with acute or convalescent COVID-19.

This chain uses TRBV28 with TRBJ1-2; D possibly corresponds to TRBD1 (5 bases). The CDR3 spans 13 residues. The germline gives CDR1 MDHEN, CDR2 SYDVKM. V dropped 4 bases and J dropped 3 bases, with 9 bases sitting between them. The CDR3 region has the DNA TGTGCCAGCAGTTCAGGGCCCGACTATGGCTACACCTTC. Encoded protein: CASSSGPDYGYTF.

CDR3 protein: CASSLASSTDTQYF. CDR3 nucleotide sequence: TGTGCCAGCAGCTTGGCTTCTAGCACAGATACGCAGTATTTT. The chain carries TRBV5-5 and TRBJ2-3, with D uncertain. V dropped 0 bases and J dropped 0 bases, with 5 bases sitting between them. In germline, CDR1 is SGHKS, CDR2 YYEKEE (reference sequence). The CDR3 covers 14 residues.

This clone was picked up one time. The rearrangement links TRBV6-5 to TRBJ1-5; 7 bases are shared with TRBD1. The CDR3 contains 13 residues. Germline assignment: CDR1 MNHEY and CDR2 SVGAGI. Trimming at V came to 7 bases and at J to 4 bases, leaving 4 bases not matched to a gene. The CDR3 loop is CASKSQGNQPQHF. In DNA, the CDR3 is TGTGCCAGCAAATCACAGGGGAATCAGCCCCAGCATTTT.

The chain carries TRBV5-6 and TRBJ1-2; D perhaps matches TRBD1 (6 bases). Looked up from germline, CDR1 is SGHDT and CDR2 is YYEEEE. There are 14 residues in the CDR3. Trimming shortened V by 4 bases and J by 3 bases, and 13 bases separated the two germline ends. CDR3 residues: CASSDTGSDYGYTF. CDR3 bases: TGTGCCAGCAGCGATACAGGGAGTGACTATGGCTACACCTTC.

The table lists this clone with a few counts. In DNA form, the CDR3 reads TGTGCCAGCACCCACCCCGGGGACATGGACGAGCAGTACTTC. It specifies CASTHPGDMDEQYF. The rearrangement joins TRBV7-9 to TRBJ2-7, with D maybe TRBD1 (6 bases). The germline V gene encodes CDR1 SEHNR and CDR2 FQNEAQ (reference sequence). The CDR3 covers 14 residues. Trimming stripped 7 bases from V and 5 bases from J, with 18 bases between.

CDR3 sequence reads: CASSLPRASGNTIYF. The CDR3 DNA sequence: TGCGCCAGCAGCTTACCCAGGGCCTCTGGAAACACCATATATTTT. This chain connects TRBV5-1 to TRBJ1-3; a possible D gene is TRBD1 (5 bases). The CDR3 runs to 15 residues. Germline V gives CDR1 SGHRS, CDR2 YFSETQ. Trimming took off 2 bases at V and 0 bases at J, with 9 bases between the two ends.

The J gene is TRBJ2-5, the V gene TRBV15; D is undetermined. V was clipped by 0 bases and J by 3 bases, with 5 bases between them. CDR1 LNHNV and CDR2 YYDKDF come from the germline V gene (reference sequence). The CDR3 loop spans 13 amino acids. CDR3 sequence: CATSRDNKETQYF. CDR3 in DNA: TGTGCCACCAGCAGAGATAACAAAGAGACCCAGTACTTC.

The CDR3 loop is CASSQVGTSGTYEQYF. CDR3 sequence (DNA): TGTGCCAGCAGCCAAGTGGGGACTAGCGGCACCTACGAGCAGTACTTC. The chain is built from TRBV14 and TRBJ2-7, with 11 bases lining up with TRBD2. Per germline, CDR1 SGHDN and CDR2 FVKESK. With V trimmed by 1 base and J by 2 bases, 4 bases remained unmatched. This CDR3 has 16 amino acids.

This sequence joins TRBV6-5 and TRBJ1-6; D not resolved. The CDR3 has 16 residues. Germline values: CDR1 MNHEY, CDR2 SVGAGI. The V and J ends lost 2 bases and 9 bases respectively, with 17 bases between them. Written as DNA, the CDR3 is TGTGCCAGCAGTTACCAAAGAGCCCGGCGGGGTTCACCCCTCCACTTT. Translation gives CASSYQRARRGSPLHF.

This sequence joins TRBV4-2 and TRBJ2-7; the match to TRBD1 covers 7 bases. CDR3 length equals 14 residues. The germline V gene has CDR1 LGHNA and CDR2 YNFKEQ. V lost 5 bases, J lost 4 bases, and 8 bases stayed unmatched. The CDR3: CASSVPGQPYEQYF. The CDR3 DNA follows: TGTGCCAGCAGCGTGCCGGGACAGCCTTACGAGCAGTACTTC.

This clone occurred once. The rearrangement links TRBV30 to TRBJ1-5; 7 nucleotides agree with TRBD1. In germline, CDR1 is GTSNPN, CDR2 SVGIG (reference sequence). The CDR3 length is 14 residues. Trimming took 2 bases from V and 5 from J; bases not matched to a gene: 6. For the CDR3, the DNA is TGTGCCTGGAGTACCACCCAGGGGGATCAGCCCCAGCATTTT. It specifies CAWSTTQGDQPQHF.

This rearrangement joins TRBV18 to TRBJ1-1; D gene ambiguous. V lost 3 bases to trimming and J lost 2 bases, with 10 bases between them. Germline CDR1 is KGHSH and CDR2 is LQKENI. This CDR3 comprises 14 residues. CDR3 amino acids: CASSPEESNTEAFF. The CDR3 coding sequence is TGTGCCAGCTCACCCGAGGAGAGCAACACTGAAGCTTTCTTT.

V gene TRBV7-8 combines with J gene TRBJ1-1; 8 bases fit TRBD1. V dropped 6 bases and J dropped 8; count of bases not matched to a gene: 8. Germline V gene lookup returns CDR1 SGHVS and CDR2 FQNEAQ. The CDR3 extends over 13 amino acids. CDR3 in amino acids: CASSRDRGEEAFF. The CDR3 nucleotides read TGTGCCAGCAGTCGAGACAGGGGAGAGGAAGCTTTCTTT.

This clone has a handful of counts. The rearrangement links TRBV11-2 to TRBJ2-1, with D possibly being TRBD2 (6 bases). V was clipped by 1 base and J by 3 bases, with 13 bases between them. The CDR3 has 16 amino acids. CDR1 and CDR2 from the germline V gene are SGHAT and FQNNGV. This CDR3 reads CASSLVGLANYNEQFF. Written as DNA, the CDR3 is TGTGCCAGCAGCTTAGTGGGCCTAGCGAACTACAATGAGCAGTTCTTC.

The J gene is TRBJ1-2, the V gene TRBV28; 7 bases align to TRBD1. This CDR3 is built from 14 residues. J gave up 4 bases and V 4 bases, and 6 bases lay outside the gene matches. From germline, CDR1 is MDHEN and CDR2 SYDVKM. The CDR3 sequence: CASSSAQGGYGYTF. CDR3 sequence (DNA): TGTGCCAGCAGTTCCGCCCAGGGGGGCTATGGCTACACCTTC.

The J gene is TRBJ1-6, the V gene TRBV30, with D unclear. Germline CDR1 reads GTSNPN; CDR2 reads SVGIG (reference sequence). The germline V and J ends were trimmed by 4 bases and 2 bases, with 15 bases remaining between them. CDR3 size: 16 residues. CDR3 coding DNA: TGTGCCTGGAACCCCCCGAGAGGGACCTATAATTCACCCCTCCACTTT. As protein: CAWNPPRGTYNSPLHF.

The chain combines TRBV28 with TRBJ2-2, with a weak D call TRBD1 (6 bases). This CDR3 is built from 14 residues. The germline V and J ends were trimmed by 7 bases and 3 bases, with 12 bases remaining between them. Germline V gene data show CDR1 as MDHEN and CDR2 as SYDVKM. CDR3 protein: CASNNGQHTGELFF. The CDR3 bases are TGTGCCAGCAACAACGGACAGCACACCGGGGAGCTGTTTTTT.

This clone was seen a handful of times. The chain couples TRBV3-1 (or the pseudogene TRBV3-2) to TRBJ2-3; TRBD2 matches 10 bases. CDR1 and CDR2 from the germline V gene are LGHDT and YNNKEL (reference sequence). Trimming at V came to 6 bases and at J to 1 base, leaving 4 bases not matched to a gene. CDR3 length: 15 residues. CDR3 region: CASRAGTSGTDTQYF. The CDR3 DNA sequence: TGTGCCAGCAGAGCCGGGACTAGCGGCACAGATACGCAGTATTTT.

This clone was recorded only once. This rearrangement joins TRBV5-6 to TRBJ2-7; the D gene is possibly TRBD2 (5 bases). CDR1 and CDR2 (germline): SGHDT, YYEEEE. This CDR3 spans 14 amino acids. With 4 bases removed from V and 5 bases from J, the gap between germline ends came to 16 bases. CDR3 nucleotide sequence: TGTGCCAGCAGCGGAGGCCCGGGTAGGGACGAGCAGTACTTC. The encoded protein is CASSGGPGRDEQYF.

The chain links TRBV19 to TRBJ1-2; 8 nucleotides align to TRBD1. Germline V gene lookup returns CDR1 LNHDA and CDR2 SQIVND (reference sequence). The V segment lost 6 bases and the J segment 4 bases; nucleotides outside the gene matches: 16. CDR3 length equals 17 residues. The CDR3 here is CASSATGTGDLFYGYTF. As DNA, the CDR3 is TGTGCCAGTAGCGCTACCGGGACAGGCGATCTCTTCTATGGCTACACCTTC. The full variable domain, rest sourced from reference TRBV19 and TRBJ1-2, is DGGITQSPKYLFRKEGQNVTLSCEQNLNHDAMYWYRQDPGQGLRLIYYSQIVNDFQKGDIAEGYSVSREKKESFPLTVTSAQKNPTAFYLCASSATGTGDLFYGYTFGSGTRLTVV.

This chain's CDR3 is CASSVTGGAGYEQYF. CDR3 in DNA: TGTGCCAGCAGCGTGACAGGGGGCGCAGGCTACGAGCAGTACTTC. The V gene is TRBV7-3, the J gene TRBJ2-7, with 10 bases lining up with TRBD1. Per germline, CDR1 SGHTA and CDR2 FQGTGA. The V gene end was trimmed by 5 bases and the J gene end by 3 bases; junction bases not matched to a gene: 7. The CDR3 loop spans 15 amino acids.

This chain joins TRBV5-1 and TRBJ2-2, with TRBD1 identical over 10 bases. CDR1 is SGHRS and CDR2 is YFSETQ in the germline V gene. The trim removed 4 bases at V and 6 bases at J, leaving 12 bases unmatched. The length of the CDR3 is 17 residues. CDR3 coding DNA: TGCGCCAGCAGCAAGACAGGGGGCGGCCTACTTTCCGGGGAGCTGTTTTTT. It translates to CASSKTGGGLLSGELFF.

This clone was recorded once. The J gene is TRBJ1-5, the V gene TRBV19; D remains ambiguous. Looked up from germline, CDR1 is LNHDA and CDR2 is SQIVND (reference sequence). Trimming pared 1 base from V and 2 bases from J, leaving 12 bases between. The CDR3 is made up of 16 amino acids. The CDR3 sequence is CASSIVPQRGNQPQHF. The CDR3 DNA sequence: TGTGCCAGTAGTATAGTCCCCCAGCGGGGCAATCAGCCCCAGCATTTT.

The chain joins TRBV7-9 to TRBJ1-1, with D perhaps matching TRBD1 (5 bases). The CDR3 has 15 amino acids. Trimming cost V 1 base and J 4 bases, with 13 bases left between them. The germline CDR1 and CDR2 sequences are SEHNR and FQNEAQ (reference sequence). The CDR3 sequence is CASSLGRPGVTEAFF. CDR3 in DNA: TGTGCCAGCAGCTTAGGCAGGCCGGGGGTCACTGAAGCTTTCTTT.

This chain connects TRBV6-5 to TRBJ2-2; D is uncertain. Germline assignment: CDR1 MNHEY and CDR2 SVGAGI. V was clipped by 2 bases and J by 2 bases, with 9 bases between them. This CDR3 region has 15 residues. The CDR3 DNA follows: TGTGCCAGCAGTTACATGGGCGCTAACACCGGGGAGCTGTTTTTT. It codes for CASSYMGANTGELFF.

V gene TRBV4-1 combines with J gene TRBJ1-5; D not resolved. V was trimmed by 1 base and J by 0 bases, leaving 13 bases between them. Per germline, CDR1 MGHRA and CDR2 YSYEKL. The CDR3 sequence is 17 residues long. CDR3 amino acids: CASSQVGSDNSNQPQHF. The DNA of the CDR3 is TGCGCCAGCAGCCAAGTCGGTAGTGACAATAGCAATCAGCCCCAGCATTTT.

The V gene is TRBV28, the J gene TRBJ1-4; D call uncertain. Per the germline V gene, CDR1 is MDHEN and CDR2 is SYDVKM. V gave up 7 bases and J gave up 8 bases, with 14 bases separating them. This CDR3 spans 13 amino acids. The CDR3 sequence: CASTAGVIEKLFF. Here the CDR3 DNA reads TGTGCCAGCACCGCGGGAGTTATCGAAAAACTGTTTTTT.

V is TRBV28 and J is TRBJ1-1, with D uncertain. Looked up from germline, CDR1 is MDHEN and CDR2 is SYDVKM. The CDR3 consists of 15 residues. Trimming shortened V by 5 bases and J by 0 bases, and 13 bases separated the two germline ends. DNA for the CDR3: TGTGCCAGCAGTCCGACCGACAATATGAACACTGAAGCTTTCTTT. Protein product: CASSPTDNMNTEAFF.

The gene calls are TRBV6-5 and TRBJ1-1; D may be TRBD1 (5 bases). V was pared by 7 bases and J by 0 bases, with 15 bases between. There are 15 residues in the CDR3. Germline V gene sequence: CDR1 MNHEY, CDR2 SVGAGI. The chain's CDR3 is CASTTGGSMNTEAFF. DNA for the CDR3: TGTGCCAGCACCACTGGGGGGTCCATGAACACTGAAGCTTTCTTT.